Following are 13 T cell receptor beta chains from one sample sequenced in a study of blood T cells in healthy people across ages. Alongside a J-beta primer mix, a sample-barcoded 5' primer served in a second PCR lasting about 6 to 11 cycles. One entry per CDR3 protein results from TCRdb running MiXCR on the 5' RACE reads. The table records 1.5 million to 2 million distinct CDR3 sequences, 25% to 30% of them present only once. Sequenced input: blood. The receptors here all came from a woman in her thirties in good health.

In its sample, this clonotype was seen many times. The V call is TRBV2, the J call TRBJ2-7, with unresolved D. The V gene lost 7 bases and the J gene lost 3 bases, with 7 bases spanning the gap. The CDR3 contains 11 residues. Per germline, CDR1 SNHLY and CDR2 FYNNEI. The CDR3 DNA is TGTGCCAGCATGTGGGGCTACGAGCAGTACTTC. This codes for CASMWGYEQYF.

The rearrangement uses TRBV2 and TRBJ2-1; possibly TRBD1 for D (6 bases). Germline V gives CDR1 SNHLY, CDR2 FYNNEI. With 3 bases removed from V and 9 bases from J, the gap between germline ends came to 12 bases. CDR3 length: 13 amino acids. CDR3 region: CASSEVGAAEQFF. The CDR3 nucleotides read TGTGCCAGCAGTGAGGTGGGGGCAGCTGAGCAGTTCTTC.

The chain carries TRBV24-1 and TRBJ2-6; 13 bases agree with TRBD2. The length of the CDR3 is 17 residues. J was trimmed by 0 bases and V by 11 bases; bases with no gene match: 6. The germline V gene has CDR1 KGHDR and CDR2 SFDVKD. CDR3 nucleotides: TGTGCCAGGACTAGCGGGAGACTCCGCTCTGGGGCCAACGTCCTGACTTTC. Protein: CARTSGRLRSGANVLTF.

This sequence joins TRBV27 and TRBJ2-1; D unresolved. The J call may be faulty, since TRBJ2-7 better matches the DNA end. Germline V gene sequence: CDR1 MNHEY, CDR2 SMNVEV (reference sequence). CDR3 length: 16 amino acids. Written as DNA, the CDR3 is TGTGCCAGCAGTTTCAGCCGAGACTTTTCCTACAATGAGCAGTACTTC. Amino acids: CASSFSRDFSYNEQYF.

V gene TRBV4-3 combines with J gene TRBJ1-5; D unclear. Germline V gene sequence: CDR1 LGHNA, CDR2 YSLEER. V gave up 0 bases and J gave up 1 base, with 10 bases separating them. The CDR3 contains 16 residues. The chain's CDR3 is CASSQDRRFSNQPQHF. The CDR3 DNA is TGCGCCAGCAGCCAAGACCGTCGCTTCAGCAATCAGCCCCAGCATTTT.

A few counts support this clonotype. The V and J genes are TRBV24-1 and TRBJ2-3, with 8 bases matching TRBD1. The germline V gene encodes CDR1 KGHDR and CDR2 SFDVKD. The CDR3 totals 18 residues. Trimming removed 3 bases from V and 6 bases from J; junction bases left unmatched: 16. CDR3 nucleotides: TGTGCCACCAGTGATCTCCCCCGATATGGACAGGGCTTGGATACGCAGTATTTT. Its protein product is CATSDLPRYGQGLDTQYF.

At least ten counts were recorded for this clonotype. This chain connects TRBV20-1 to TRBJ1-5; 7 nucleotides line up with TRBD1. There are 12 residues in the CDR3. V shed 6 bases and J 6 bases; nucleotides not matched to a gene: 5. CDR1 is DFQATT and CDR2 is SNEGSKA in the germline V gene (reference sequence). As DNA, the CDR3 is TGCAGTGCCGAGACAGGGAGTCAGCCCCAGCATTTT. Translated, it gives CSAETGSQPQHF.

The DNA of the CDR3 is TGCAGTGCATGGGGGCCGCGGGACAAGGCGCCGCTTAGCTTAAATTCACCCCTCCACTTT. Translated, it gives CSAWGPRDKAPLSLNSPLHF. The chain couples TRBV20-1 to TRBJ1-6, with D possibly matching TRBD1 (6 bases). The CDR3 contains 20 residues. The germline V gene encodes CDR1 DFQATT and CDR2 SNEGSKA (reference sequence). Trimming stripped 6 bases from V and 7 bases from J, with 34 bases between.

This clonotype turned up a few times. The chain joins TRBV5-1 to TRBJ1-4; the D is unclear. Germline V CDR1 and CDR2: SGHRS, YFSETQ. The CDR3 contains 15 residues. The V end lost 4 bases, the J end lost 4 bases, and 14 bases lay between the germline ends. Here the CDR3 reads CASSADGRYNEKLFF. For the CDR3, the DNA is TGCGCCAGCAGCGCGGACGGTCGTTATAATGAAAAACTGTTTTTT.

The rearrangement links TRBV30 to TRBJ2-7; 11 nucleotides agree with TRBD1. The CDR3 contains 15 residues. Trimming at V came to 5 bases and at J to 0 bases, leaving 6 bases not matched to a gene. Germline V gene data show CDR1 as GTSNPN and CDR2 as SVGIG (reference sequence). The CDR3 region is CAWGTGQGGSYEQYF. The CDR3 DNA follows: TGTGCCTGGGGGACGGGACAGGGGGGCTCCTACGAGCAGTACTTC.

The genes are TRBV20-1 and TRBJ2-3; D is unclear. There are 13 residues in the CDR3. Trimming took off 6 bases at V and 0 bases at J, with 10 bases between the two ends. Germline assignment: CDR1 DFQATT and CDR2 SNEGSKA (reference sequence). The CDR3 DNA sequence: TGCAGTGCCTACACTGCTAGCACAGATACGCAGTATTTT. As protein: CSAYTASTDTQYF.

This clonotype came up a few times. The chain employs TRBV9 and TRBJ2-5; D is possibly TRBD2 (5 bases). The germline V and J ends were trimmed by 2 bases and 0 bases, with 11 bases remaining between them. In germline, CDR1 is SGDLS, CDR2 YYNGEE. The CDR3 is made up of 15 amino acids. The CDR3 spells CASSVGRTDQETQYF. CDR3 in DNA: TGTGCCAGCAGCGTGGGGAGAACGGACCAAGAGACCCAGTACTTC.

V and J are TRBV18 and TRBJ1-5; D might be TRBD1 (5 bases). Germline values: CDR1 KGHSH, CDR2 LQKENI. V shed 1 base and J shed 5 bases, with 15 bases lying between them. This CDR3 spans 16 amino acids. The CDR3 nucleotides read TGTGCCAGCTCACCACGGGGCGTCCAGGGCGATCAGCCCCAGCATTTT. This translates into CASSPRGVQGDQPQHF.